One sample yielded the 3 T cell receptor beta chains listed below, sequenced in a study of T cell responses to AZD1222 COVID-19 vaccine. TCRdb keeps only in-frame clones here, not all; method: immunoSEQ multiplex PCR. The table shows around 140,000 clones, with 93% occurring only once. This specimen consisted of peripheral blood, obtained on day 0 of MenACWY control vaccination. These receptors were collected from an adult in good health.

This clone has just one count. CDR3 sequence: CASSARGSNQPQHF. DNA for the CDR3: TGTGCCAGCTCTGCTAGGGGTAGCAATCAGCCCCAGCATTTT. This rearrangement joins TRBV28 to TRBJ1-5; weak D call: TRBD1 (5 bases). This CDR3 is built from 14 residues. The V end lost 8 bases, the J end lost 0 bases, and 11 bases lay between the germline ends. CDR1 MDHEN and CDR2 SYDVKM come from the germline V gene.

The J gene is TRBJ1-2, the V gene TRBV6-5, with D tentatively TRBD1 (6 bases). This CDR3 has 12 residues. Germline V CDR1 and CDR2: MNHEY, SVGAGI. With 5 bases removed from V and 6 bases from J, the gap between germline ends came to 10 bases. The CDR3: CASSNRQDGYTF. Written as DNA, the CDR3 is TGTGCCAGCAGTAACCGACAGGATGGCTACACCTTC.

The table lists this clone with a few counts. This chain links TRBV3-1 (or the pseudogene TRBV3-2) with TRBJ1-6; tentative D call: TRBD1 (5 bases). The CDR3 contains 15 residues. Per the germline V gene, CDR1 is LGHDT and CDR2 is YNNKEL (reference sequence). Trimming took off 1 base at V and 7 bases at J, with 11 bases between the two ends. CDR3: CASSQVDSANSPLHF. CDR3 coding DNA: TGTGCCAGCAGCCAAGTCGACAGTGCAAATTCACCCCTCCACTTT.